The T cell receptor (beta chain) under discussion was sequenced for a study of regulatory T cells in long-lasting Graves disease. Study-level findings and limits: Favored gene segments in persistent disease were TRBV28, TRBJ1-2 and TRBJ2-5. Between persistent patients, 2,500 to 3,500 public clonotypes were shared, exceeding the 966 shared between new patients.

Many counts were recorded for this clonotype. Antigen specificity is unknown. Regarding time point: newly diagnosed GD, antithyroid drugs for less than 3 months. TCR sequences were obtained from RNA taken from PBMCs. Germline CDR1 is MDHEN and CDR2 is SYDVKM. V trimming: 7 bases; J trimming: 4 bases; junction bases outside the gene matches: 13. The CDR3 extends over 16 amino acids. Building the TCR beta libraries relied on iRepertoire HTBI primers, and CDR3 regions underwent Arm-PCR. One entry per CDR3 protein, called by TCRdb with MiXCR from the multiplex PCR reads. This sample carries 620,000 or so distinct CDR3 sequences, 15% to 20% of them seen once, and the ten largest clones take under 20%. These data are also associated with another study on T cells in Graves' hyperthyroidism and ophthalmopathy. From that study: In patients aged 18 to 65, hyperthyroidism was newly diagnosed, with duration under 2 months. TCR CDR3 underwent first-round RT-PCR with the HTBI primer set.

The chain joins TRBV28 to TRBJ2-5; 9 nucleotides match TRBD1. This TCR came from a woman aged 25 to 39 with Graves disease. The sequenced sample was peripheral blood mononuclear cells (PBMCs), obtained at new diagnosis, from a patient treated with antithyroid drugs. The CDR3 DNA reads TGTGCCAGCACTCATCCTGAAGGACAGGGGAGAGAGACCCAGTACTTC. Its protein product is CASTHPEGQGRETQYF.